The T cell receptor beta chain under discussion was sequenced for a study of T cells in localized non-small cell lung cancer. Germline V CDR1 and CDR2: SGHAT, FQNNGV. This CDR3 is 14 amino acids long. After removal of 1 base from V and 6 bases from J, the junction contained 3 bases not matched to a gene. Regarding this clone: Its antigen is not identified.

The study's findings and limits: There was higher T cell clonality in uninvolved adjacent lung than in tumor, and it was highest there. When the top 100 tumor clones were examined, a median approximately 62 of them also appeared in the adjacent lung, which was paired and uninvolved.

Sequencing used immunoSEQ multiplex PCR; TCRdb keeps in-frame clones, though not all of them. Among over 30,000 clones listed, 75% to 90% were seen once. Sequencing used peripheral blood mononuclear cells, obtained before any cancer treatment. The chain carries TRBV11-2 and TRBJ2-3; TRBD2 aligns across 8 bases. This TCR was recovered from a man aged 40 to 69 with stage III lung adenocarcinoma. The CDR3 is CASSLAGGPDTQYF. In nucleotides, the CDR3 is TGTGCCAGCAGCTTAGCGGGGGGGCCTGATACGCAGTATTTT.